Included here is one T cell receptor beta chain sequence, with context. What it recognizes is unknown. In the same sample, other DNA sequences code for this CDR3. This specimen comes from a study of OX40 agonist ivuxolimab in advanced cancers. V shed 5 bases and J shed 0 bases, with 7 bases lying between them. Germline CDR1 is LNHDA and CDR2 is SQIVND (reference sequence). The CDR3 runs 13 residues. Findings of the study overall: Relative to CD4+ cells, CD8+ T cells on average had more expanded clones. There were also nonresponders showing low normalized T-cell clonal expansion.

The assay was immunoSEQ multiplex PCR, and TCRdb's table has in-frame clones only and misses some. The sample lists around 53,000 clones; 85% were seen once. V is TRBV19 and J is TRBJ1-2; D gene ambiguous. This receptor was taken from an adult with an advanced solid tumor such as melanoma, head and neck, liver or kidney cancer. Specimen: CD4+ or CD8+ T cells sorted from blood, collected in a trial of the OX40 agonist ivuxolimab. Here the CDR3 DNA reads TGTGCCAGTAGTTATGGCACTAACTATGGCTACACCTTC. Translating gives CASSYGTNYGYTF.